The 18 T cell receptor beta chains listed next were all sequenced from one sample in a study of blood T cell repertoires in COVID-19. The assay was immunoSEQ multiplex PCR, and TCRdb's table has in-frame clones only and misses some. This sample has about 200,000 clones, with about three quarters found just once. Sequenced: peripheral blood. Receptor source: a woman between 65 and 79 years old with acute or convalescent COVID-19.

The rearrangement joins TRBV2 to TRBJ1-2, with 11 bases aligning to TRBD1. From germline, CDR1 is SNHLY and CDR2 FYNNEI. This CDR3 region has 15 residues. J was trimmed by 13 bases and V by 6 bases; bases with no gene match: 16. The CDR3 loop is CASRGSSGQGVGCTF. CDR3 bases: TGTGCCAGCAGAGGAAGCTCGGGACAGGGGGTTGGGTGCACCTTC.

The chain carries TRBV7-8 and TRBJ2-1; 7 nucleotides agree with TRBD2. The V and J ends lost 4 bases and 4 bases, in that order; junction bases with no gene match: 10. CDR1 is SGHVS, CDR2 FQNEAQ, per germline. The CDR3 has 16 amino acids. The chain's CDR3 is CASSSTGAGPYNEQFF. CDR3 in DNA: TGTGCCAGCAGCTCAACGGGAGCGGGGCCTTACAATGAGCAGTTCTTC.

The chain combines TRBV6-5 with TRBJ2-2, with D possibly being TRBD2 (6 bases). CDR3 size: 15 residues. V gave up 7 bases and J gave up 0 bases, with 12 bases separating them. Germline CDR1 and CDR2: MNHEY and SVGAGI. This CDR3 reads CASTRDSPNTGELFF. The CDR3 bases are TGTGCCAGCACCCGGGACTCCCCGAACACCGGGGAGCTGTTTTTT.

The chain recombines TRBV5-1 with TRBJ2-2; 7 bases are shared with TRBD2. The trim removed 1 base at V and 7 bases at J, leaving 7 bases unmatched. Germline CDR1 reads SGHRS; CDR2 reads YFSETQ. There are 15 residues in the CDR3. The CDR3 DNA sequence: TGCGCCAGCAGCTTGTCGGGGAGGGCGAACGGGGAGCTGTTTTTT. It specifies CASSLSGRANGELFF. The full variable domain, with the rest looked up from reference TRBV5-1 and TRBJ2-2, is KAGVTQTPRYLIKTRGQQVTLSCSPISGHRSVSWYQQTPGQGLQFLFEYFSETQRNKGNFPGRFSGRQFSNSRSEMNVSTLELGDSALYLCASSLSGRANGELFFGEGSRLTVL.

The chain employs TRBV30 and TRBJ2-1, with 9 bases lining up with TRBD2. This CDR3 comprises 15 residues. J was trimmed by 7 bases and V by 2 bases; bases with no gene match: 9. Germline V CDR1 and CDR2: GTSNPN, SVGIG (reference sequence). Here the CDR3 reads CAWSRNSGSWNEQFF. CDR3 DNA: TGTGCCTGGAGTAGAAATAGCGGGAGTTGGAATGAGCAGTTCTTC.

The V gene is TRBV10-1, the J gene TRBJ1-1, with D possibly being TRBD1 (5 bases). This CDR3 comprises 15 residues. V was pared by 0 bases and J by 4 bases, with 12 bases between. Germline V gene lookup returns CDR1 WNHNN and CDR2 SYGVQD (reference sequence). Here the CDR3 reads CASSESGQLGTEAFF. The CDR3 bases are TGCGCCAGCAGTGAGTCGGGGCAGCTGGGCACTGAAGCTTTCTTT.

This rearrangement joins TRBV6-2 or TRBV6-3 to TRBJ1-6; D remains unclear. Germline CDR1 MNHEY, CDR2 SVGEGT. The CDR3 contains 12 residues. The V end was cut by 2 bases, the J end by 8 bases, with 4 bases between. As DNA, the CDR3 is TGTGCCAGCAGTTACCCTCATTCACCCCTCCACTTT. It is translated as CASSYPHSPLHF.

This chain links TRBV19 with TRBJ2-3, with 8 nucleotides matching TRBD1. Germline values: CDR1 LNHDA, CDR2 SQIVND (reference sequence). The J segment lost 2 bases and the V segment lost 4 bases, leaving 8 bases of the junction unmatched. This CDR3 is 16 amino acids long. The CDR3 sequence is CASSNNRGIVTDTQYF. CDR3 coding DNA: TGTGCCAGTAGTAATAACAGGGGGATTGTCACAGATACGCAGTATTTT.

The chain carries TRBV7-6 and TRBJ2-7, with TRBD2 identical over 9 bases. Germline loops: CDR1 SGHVS, CDR2 FNYEAQ. V was pared by 0 bases and J by 2 bases, with 8 bases of the junction left unmatched. The CDR3 is 17 amino acids. CDR3 residues: CASSLAPTLAGAYEQYF. The CDR3 DNA sequence: TGTGCCAGCAGCTTAGCCCCGACCTTAGCGGGGGCCTACGAGCAGTACTTC.

In this sample, this clone turned up a few times. J is TRBJ2-1 and V is TRBV5-1; 16 bases are shared with TRBD2. After removal of 3 bases from V and 1 base from J, the junction contained 7 bases not matched to a gene. The germline V gene encodes CDR1 SGHRS and CDR2 YFSETQ. The CDR3 extends over 19 amino acids. The CDR3 loop is CASSSPGLAGGPSYNEQFF. CDR3 nucleotide sequence: TGCGCCAGCAGCTCACCGGGACTAGCGGGAGGGCCTTCCTACAATGAGCAGTTCTTC.

The chain recombines TRBV5-1 with TRBJ2-7; TRBD1 might be the D (5 bases). This CDR3 comprises 14 residues. CDR1 and CDR2 from the germline V gene are SGHRS and YFSETQ. Trimming took off 2 bases at V and 3 bases at J, with 12 bases between the two ends. CDR3 DNA sequence: TGCGCCAGCAGCTTACGACAGTTCGGCTACGAGCAGTACTTC. Its protein product is CASSLRQFGYEQYF.

The chain employs TRBV18 and TRBJ2-1, with 10 bases that match TRBD2. Trimming at V came to 3 bases and at J to 6 bases, leaving 5 bases not matched to a gene. The CDR3 is 15 amino acids. From germline, CDR1 is KGHSH and CDR2 LQKENI. The CDR3 coding sequence is TGTGCCAGCTCACCTCTAGCGGGAGTTCTCAATGAGCAGTTCTTC. It encodes CASSPLAGVLNEQFF.

This chain uses TRBV19 with TRBJ1-4, with TRBD1 identical over 7 bases. The trim removed 5 bases at V and 4 bases at J, leaving 7 bases unmatched. Germline-derived CDR1 and CDR2 are LNHDA and SQIVND (reference sequence). The CDR3 is 15 residues long. The CDR3 sequence is CASSARDRSNEKLFF. As DNA, the CDR3 is TGTGCCAGTAGTGCCCGGGACAGAAGTAATGAAAAACTGTTTTTT. The entire variable domain, with the rest obtained from reference TRBV19 and TRBJ1-4, is as follows: DGGITQSPKYLFRKEGQNVTLSCEQNLNHDAMYWYRQDPGQGLRLIYYSQIVNDFQKGDIAEGYSVSREKKESFPLTVTSAQKNPTAFYLCASSARDRSNEKLFFGSGTQLSVL.

The chain uses TRBV7-3 and TRBJ2-2; the match to TRBD2 covers 11 bases. The germline gives CDR1 SGHTA, CDR2 FQGTGA. The length of the CDR3 is 15 residues. V trimming: 6 bases; J trimming: 6 bases; junction bases outside the gene matches: 6. The CDR3 nucleotides read TGTGCCAGCAGTTCTTATAGCGGGAGGGCCGGGGAGCTGTTTTTT. Translated: CASSSYSGRAGELFF.

CDR3 nucleotides: TGTGCCAGCAGCTCCCCGGGACAGGGTTCGAACGAGCAGTACTTC. Its translation is CASSSPGQGSNEQYF. The rearrangement links TRBV28 to TRBJ2-7, with 9 positions matching TRBD1. Germline V CDR1 and CDR2: MDHEN, SYDVKM. CDR3 length: 15 amino acids. V shed 6 bases and J 5 bases; nucleotides not matched to a gene: 11.

This clone is a singleton in its sample. This chain uses TRBV5-1 with TRBJ2-7, with 12 bases identical to TRBD2. After removal of 4 bases from V and 6 bases from J, the junction contained 5 bases not matched to a gene. Germline V gene data show CDR1 as SGHRS and CDR2 as YFSETQ. The CDR3 is made up of 14 amino acids. This CDR3 is CASSPPTSGSEQYF. The CDR3 nucleotides are TGCGCCAGCAGCCCTCCGACTAGCGGGAGCGAGCAGTACTTC. The variable domain in full, with the rest retrieved from reference TRBV5-1 and TRBJ2-7, is KAGVTQTPRYLIKTRGQQVTLSCSPISGHRSVSWYQQTPGQGLQFLFEYFSETQRNKGNFPGRFSGRQFSNSRSEMNVSTLELGDSALYLCASSPPTSGSEQYFGPGTRLTVT.

J is TRBJ2-7 and V is TRBV10-1; TRBD1 matches at 10 bases. The CDR3 covers 17 residues. Germline CDR1 reads WNHNN; CDR2 reads SYGVQD (reference sequence). After removal of 0 bases from V and 5 bases from J, the junction contained 10 bases not matched to a gene. The CDR3: CASSESYNGTGVDEQYF. CDR3 nucleotide sequence: TGCGCCAGCAGTGAGTCCTACAACGGGACAGGGGTAGACGAGCAGTACTTC.

The genes are TRBV10-2 and TRBJ1-2, with D unresolved. V was pared by 8 bases and J by 3 bases, with 7 bases between. Germline-derived CDR1 and CDR2 are WSHSY and SAAADI. CDR3 size: 11 residues. Here the CDR3 DNA reads TGCGCCAGCGGAGAGGACTATGGCTACACCTTC. It specifies CASGEDYGYTF.